The rows below give T cell receptor beta chains drawn from one sample of a study of OX40 agonist ivuxolimab in advanced cancers. Assay: immunoSEQ multiplex PCR; the TCRdb copy retains only in-frame clones and omits some. Here the sample spans tens of thousands of clones, nearly 90% being singletons. The source material was CD4+ or CD8+ T cells sorted from blood, sampled in a trial of the OX40 agonist ivuxolimab. All receptors derive from an adult with an advanced solid tumor such as melanoma, head and neck, liver or kidney cancer. Each CDR3 is given with its conserved first and last residue. D genes are given only for firm matches. The listing skips clone size in some rows; elsewhere it reads once, few, many or a size class.

J: TRBJ2-5; D: NA; size: NA; V: TRBV7-3; CDR3: CASSYSGGTQYF; DNA: TGTGCCAGCAGCTACTCGGGTGGGACCCAGTACTTC
J: TRBJ2-5; D: TRBD2; size: NA; V: TRBV5-4; CDR3: CASSAGLAGVMDQETQYF; DNA: TGTGCCAGCAGCGCGGGACTAGCGGGAGTAATGGACCAAGAGACCCAGTACTTC
J: TRBJ2-1; D: NA; size: NA; V: TRBV21-1; CDR3: CASSKRVSAGYNEQFF; DNA: TGTGCCAGCAGCAAAAGAGTTAGCGCCGGCTACAATGAGCAGTTCTTC
J: TRBJ1-1; D: TRBD1; size: NA; V: TRBV6-6; CDR3: CASSREQGAGTEAFF; DNA: TGTGCCAGCAGTCGAGAACAGGGGGCTGGCACTGAAGCTTTCTTT
J: TRBJ2-1; D: NA; size: NA; V: TRBV2; CDR3: CASIIYNEQFF; DNA: TGTGCCAGCATTATCTACAATGAGCAGTTCTTC
J: TRBJ1-5; D: TRBD1; size: NA; V: TRBV4-1; CDR3: CASSPPDRAGQPQHF; DNA: TGCGCCAGCAGCCCCCCCGACAGGGCCGGGCAGCCCCAGCATTTT
J: TRBJ1-1; D: NA; size: NA; V: TRBV28; CDR3: CATDGFGRENTEAFF; DNA: TGTGCCACCGATGGCTTCGGACGTGAGAACACTGAAGCTTTCTTT
J: TRBJ1-2; D: NA; size: NA; V: TRBV11-2; CDR3: CASSSDGYGYTF; DNA: TGTGCCAGCAGTTCGGACGGCTATGGCTACACCTTC
J: TRBJ1-5; D: NA; size: few; V: TRBV4-1; CDR3: CASSQELADSNQPQHF; DNA: TGCGCCAGCAGCCAAGAATTAGCAGATAGCAATCAGCCCCAGCATTTT
J: TRBJ1-6; D: NA; size: once; V: TRBV6-5; CDR3: CASTLKAQNSPLHF; DNA: TGTGCCAGCACGCTTAAGGCCCAAAATTCACCCCTCCACTTT
J: TRBJ1-2; D: NA; size: NA; V: TRBV5-1; CDR3: CASSPDVGGYTF; DNA: TGCGCCAGCAGCCCTGATGTGGGTGGCTACACCTTC
J: TRBJ2-3; D: NA; size: NA; V: TRBV18; CDR3: CASSRRGPDTQYF; DNA: TGTGCCAGCTCCCGCAGGGGACCAGATACGCAGTATTTT
J: TRBJ2-1; D: NA; size: NA; V: TRBV21-1; CDR3: CASSPGWTSDQDNEQFF; DNA: TGTGCCAGCAGTCCCGGTTGGACTAGCGACCAAGACAATGAGCAGTTCTTC
J: TRBJ2-7; D: TRBD2; size: NA; V: TRBV27; CDR3: CASSRRGGTSASYEQYF; DNA: TGTGCCAGCAGCCGCCGTGGGGGGACTAGCGCCTCCTACGAGCAGTACTTC
J: TRBJ1-1; D: NA; size: few; V: TRBV18; CDR3: CASSPNLQGRSEAFF; DNA: TGTGCCAGCTCACCAAACCTCCAGGGCCGGTCTGAAGCTTTCTTT
J: TRBJ2-3; D: NA; size: NA; V: TRBV7-2; CDR3: CASSFDDLIDTQYF; DNA: TGTGCCAGCAGCTTCGACGACCTGATAGATACGCAGTATTTT
J: TRBJ2-1; D: NA; size: NA; V: TRBV9; CDR3: CASSVADFSYNEQFF; DNA: TGTGCCAGCAGCGTAGCGGACTTTTCCTACAATGAGCAGTTCTTC
J: TRBJ2-1; D: TRBD2; size: NA; V: TRBV10-3; CDR3: CAISQTSVPYNEQFF; DNA: TGTGCCATCAGCCAGACTAGCGTCCCCTACAATGAGCAGTTCTTC
J: TRBJ2-7; D: NA; size: NA; V: TRBV7-3; CDR3: CASSLSGQGGHEQYF; DNA: TGTGCCAGCAGCTTATCGGGCCAGGGGGGCCACGAGCAGTACTTC
J: TRBJ1-2; D: NA; size: NA; V: TRBV30; CDR3: CAWSPRGARRYGYTF; DNA: TGTGCCTGGAGTCCGAGGGGTGCAAGGAGGTATGGCTACACCTTC
J: TRBJ2-2; D: NA; size: NA; V: TRBV9; CDR3: CASSVDLRNTGELFF; DNA: TGTGCCAGCAGCGTAGATTTGCGGAACACCGGGGAGCTGTTTTTT
J: TRBJ2-3; D: NA; size: NA; V: TRBV27; CDR3: CASSRRDGTDTQYF; DNA: TGTGCCAGCAGTAGGAGGGACGGCACAGATACGCAGTATTTT
J: TRBJ2-5; D: NA; size: NA; V: TRBV28; CDR3: CANSVKTQYF; DNA: TGTGCCAACTCCGTGAAGACCCAGTACTTC
J: TRBJ1-2; D: NA; size: NA; V: TRBV28; CDR3: CASRTQGSGGYTF; DNA: TGTGCCAGCAGGACACAGGGTTCCGGTGGCTACACCTTC
J: TRBJ2-7; D: NA; size: NA; V: TRBV18; CDR3: CASSPGDGPYEQYF; DNA: TGTGCCAGCTCACCAGGGGACGGACCATACGAGCAGTACTTC
J: TRBJ1-2; D: NA; size: once; V: TRBV5-1; CDR3: CASSPPGAEGYTF; DNA: TGCGCCAGCAGCCCCCCGGGGGCGGAAGGCTACACCTTC